The clone carrying this T cell receptor (beta chain) occurred many times. This sample stems from a study of regulatory T cells in long-lasting Graves disease. V lost 1 base to trimming and J lost 7 bases, with 17 bases between them. Germline V lookup: CDR1 SGHTA, CDR2 FQGNSA. The CDR3 length is 16 residues. CDR3-region Arm-PCR and iRepertoire HTBI primers produced the TCR beta libraries. TCRdb independently ran MiXCR on the multiplex PCR reads; one entry per CDR3 protein. The data hold under 450,000 distinct CDR3 sequences, with roughly 10% observed a single time. Time point specified: newly diagnosed GD, antithyroid drugs for less than 3 months. Scientists built the TCR library using RNA that was extracted from PBMCs. The data also belong to a second study, concerning T cells in Graves' hyperthyroidism and ophthalmopathy.

This receptor was obtained from a woman under 30 with Graves disease. The source material was peripheral blood mononuclear cells (PBMCs), sampled at new diagnosis, from a patient treated with antithyroid drugs. The chain couples TRBV7-2 to TRBJ1-3; D is undetermined. DNA for the CDR3: TGTGCCAGCAGCTTAGAAAGCTTCGACCCGGATAACACCATATATTTT. The encoded protein is CASSLESFDPDNTIYF. Using reference TRBV7-2 and TRBJ1-3 for the parts outside the CDR3, the full variable domain is GAGVSQSPSNKVTEKGKDVELRCDPISGHTALYWYRQSLGQGLEFLIYFQGNSAPDKSGLPSDRFSAERTGGSVSTLTIQRTQQEDSAVYLCASSLESFDPDNTIYFGEGSWLTVV.